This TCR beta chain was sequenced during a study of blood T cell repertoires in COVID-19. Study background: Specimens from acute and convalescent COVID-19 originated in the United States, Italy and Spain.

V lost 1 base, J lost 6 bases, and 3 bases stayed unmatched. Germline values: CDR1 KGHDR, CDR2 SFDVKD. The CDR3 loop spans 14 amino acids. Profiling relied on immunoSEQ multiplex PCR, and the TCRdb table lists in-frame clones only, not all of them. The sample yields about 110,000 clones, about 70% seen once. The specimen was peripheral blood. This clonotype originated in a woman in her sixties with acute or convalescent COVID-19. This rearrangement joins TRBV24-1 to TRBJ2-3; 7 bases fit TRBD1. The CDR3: CATSDFQQGDTQYF. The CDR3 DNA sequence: TGTGCCACCAGTGATTTCCAACAGGGGGATACGCAGTATTTT.